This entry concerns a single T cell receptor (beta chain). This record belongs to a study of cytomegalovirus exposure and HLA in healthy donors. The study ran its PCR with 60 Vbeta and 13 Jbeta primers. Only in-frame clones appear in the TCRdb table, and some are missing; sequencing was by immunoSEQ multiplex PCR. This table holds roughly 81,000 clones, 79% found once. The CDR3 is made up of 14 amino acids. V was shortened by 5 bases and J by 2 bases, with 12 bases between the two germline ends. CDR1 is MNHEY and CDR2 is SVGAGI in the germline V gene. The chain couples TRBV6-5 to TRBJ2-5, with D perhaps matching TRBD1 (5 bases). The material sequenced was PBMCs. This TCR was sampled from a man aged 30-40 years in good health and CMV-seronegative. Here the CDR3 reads CASSNGHLQETQYF. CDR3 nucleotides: TGTGCCAGCAGTAACGGACACCTTCAAGAGACCCAGTACTTC.